This TCR beta chain was retrieved from a study of response to subunit inactivated influenza vaccine (dated by TCRdb to about 2018). Concerning the study at large: To follow how T cells responded to a trivalent subunit inactivated influenza vaccine, the researchers relied on deep quantitative profiling of the T cell receptor repertoire.

The sample holds a few counts of this clonotype. Which antigen it targets is not known. Base qualities were left out, and no much larger clone turns up one base away. The method behind the library was RT-PCR. TCRdb records Illumina HiSeq 2500 as the sequencer. TCRdb reanalyzed the raw reads on its own, using fastp at Q25 for trimming and MiXCR for clone calling, and kept in-frame beta chains. Duplicate CDR3 protein sequences are folded into a single record with the most common DNA and genes. Across this sample there are over 400,000 distinct CDR3 sequences, with approximately 11% seen only once. The ten largest clones represent about 12% of the sample. The paper as a whole reports these results and caveats: The authors proposed that each seasonal influenza vaccination may bring in only a limited number of new T cells.

The germline V gene yields ENHRY for CDR1 and SYGVKD for CDR2. Inclusive of the bounding cysteine and phenylalanine, the CDR3 is 14 residues long. Of all the DNA, just the CDR3 is kept, 42 bases in frame from base 1. Trimming takes 10 bases off V and 0 bases off J; junction bases not matched to a gene: 9. The label giving this sample's time point can be read as: approximately 40 days after influenza vaccine administration. This chain is built from TRBV10-3 and TRBJ2-7; TRBD1 agrees with 7 junctional bases. This TCR derives from a man over 45 who received an inactivated influenza vaccine. Donor details come from another sample of the same person, matched by shared clones. The sample in question was PBMCs from blood, obtained roughly 45 days after vaccination. The DNA sequence is given as TGTGCCACCGCTAAGACAGGGCCCTCCTACGAGCAGTACTTC. It translates to CATAKTGPSYEQYF.